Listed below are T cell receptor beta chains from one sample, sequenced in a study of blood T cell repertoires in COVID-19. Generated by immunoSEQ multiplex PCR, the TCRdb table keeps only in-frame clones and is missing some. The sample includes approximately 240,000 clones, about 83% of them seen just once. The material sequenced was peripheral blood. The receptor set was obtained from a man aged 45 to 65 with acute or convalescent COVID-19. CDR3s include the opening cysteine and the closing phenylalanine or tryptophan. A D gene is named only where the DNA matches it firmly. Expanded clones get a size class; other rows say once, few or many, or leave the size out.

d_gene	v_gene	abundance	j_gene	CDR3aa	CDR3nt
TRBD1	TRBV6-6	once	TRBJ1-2	CASSQTGLYGYTF	TGTGCCAGCAGTCAGACAGGGCTATATGGCTACACCTTC
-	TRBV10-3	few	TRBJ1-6	CAISERTAPNSPLHF	TGTGCCATCAGTGAGCGGACAGCCCCCAATTCACCCCTCCACTTT
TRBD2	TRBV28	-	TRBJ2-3	CASSSASGGKSTDTQYF	TGTGCCAGCAGTTCCGCTAGCGGGGGCAAAAGCACAGATACGCAGTATTTT
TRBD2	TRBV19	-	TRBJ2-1	CASERDSSYNEQFF	TGTGCCAGTGAGCGGGATAGCTCCTACAATGAGCAGTTCTTC
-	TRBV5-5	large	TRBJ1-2	CASSSLDRNYGYTF	TGTGCCAGCAGCTCCCTCGACAGAAACTATGGCTACACCTTC
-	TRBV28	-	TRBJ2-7	CASSLLAGLHEQYF	TGTGCCAGCAGTTTATTGGCAGGGTTGCACGAGCAGTACTTC
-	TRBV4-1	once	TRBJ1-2	CASSQDPMADAGYGYTF	TGCGCCAGCAGCCAAGATCCGATGGCAGACGCGGGGTATGGCTACACCTTC
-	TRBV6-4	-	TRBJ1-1	CASSDTVNTEAFF	TGTGCCAGCAGTGACACGGTGAACACTGAAGCTTTCTTT
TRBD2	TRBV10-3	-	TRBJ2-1	CAISEGVAGGMNEQFF	TGTGCCATCAGTGAGGGGGTAGCGGGAGGGATGAATGAGCAGTTCTTC
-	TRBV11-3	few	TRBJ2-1	CASSLGGSNEQFF	TGTGCCAGCAGCTTAGGGGGCAGCAATGAGCAGTTCTTC
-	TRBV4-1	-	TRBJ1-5	CASSQQQWGGNQPQHF	TGCGCCAGCAGCCAACAGCAATGGGGCGGCAATCAGCCCCAGCATTTT
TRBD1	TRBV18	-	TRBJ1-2	CASSPVRTGVDDYGYTF	TGTGCCAGCTCACCGGTAAGGACAGGGGTCGATGACTATGGCTACACCTTC
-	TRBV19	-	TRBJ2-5	CASSLGLQETQYF	TGTGCCAGTAGCCTGGGACTTCAAGAGACCCAGTACTTC
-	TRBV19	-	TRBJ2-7	CASRQTGSSYEQYF	TGTGCCAGTAGACAGACGGGAAGCTCCTACGAGCAGTACTTC
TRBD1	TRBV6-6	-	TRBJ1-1	CAIRTGTFMSTEAFF	TGTGCCATCCGGACAGGAACCTTCATGAGCACTGAAGCTTTCTTT
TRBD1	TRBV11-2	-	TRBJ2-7	CASLGQGSYEQYF	TGTGCCAGCCTTGGACAGGGGTCCTACGAGCAGTACTTC
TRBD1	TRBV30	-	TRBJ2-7	CAWSPGQSAYEQYF	TGTGCCTGGAGTCCGGGACAGTCTGCCTACGAGCAGTACTTC
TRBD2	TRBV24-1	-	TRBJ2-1	CATSLFFAGGPYNEQFF	TGTGCCACCAGTTTGTTTTTTGCGGGAGGGCCCTACAATGAGCAGTTCTTC
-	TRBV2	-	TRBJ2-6	CASEAGNSGANVLTF	TGTGCCAGTGAGGCGGGAAACTCTGGGGCCAACGTCCTGACTTTC
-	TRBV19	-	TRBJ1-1	CASSIAERSEAFF	TGTGCCAGTAGTATAGCCGAGCGGTCTGAAGCTTTCTTT
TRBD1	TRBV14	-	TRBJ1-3	CASSRGGSGNTIYF	TGTGCCAGCAGCCGAGGGGGCTCCGGAAACACCATATATTTT
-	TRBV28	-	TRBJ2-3	CASTLWQGQGDTQYF	TGTGCCAGCACCCTTTGGCAGGGGCAGGGAGATACGCAGTATTTT
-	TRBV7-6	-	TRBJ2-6	CASSFSEAGANVLTF	TGTGCCAGCAGCTTTTCAGAGGCCGGGGCCAACGTCCTGACTTTC
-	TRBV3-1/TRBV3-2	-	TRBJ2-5	CASSQRTQYF	TGTGCCAGCAGTCAACGGACCCAGTACTTC
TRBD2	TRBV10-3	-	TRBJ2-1	CATGLATYNEQFF	TGTGCCACCGGACTAGCAACCTACAATGAGCAGTTCTTC
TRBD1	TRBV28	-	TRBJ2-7	CASSRQGLYEQYF	TGTGCCAGCAGTCGACAGGGTTTGTACGAGCAGTACTTC
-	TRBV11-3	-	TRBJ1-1	CASSPFGGGPRNTEAFF	TGTGCCAGCAGCCCCTTTGGGGGGGGCCCCAGGAACACTGAAGCTTTCTTT
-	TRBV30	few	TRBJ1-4	CAWSPNAGGEKLFF	TGTGCCTGGAGTCCGAACGCGGGGGGGGAAAAACTGTTTTTT
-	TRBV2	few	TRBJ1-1	CASSDGGAGSEAFF	TGTGCCAGCAGTGATGGAGGCGCGGGTTCTGAAGCTTTCTTT
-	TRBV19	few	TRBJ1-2	CASSISGNYGYTF	TGTGCCAGTAGTATTTCAGGGAACTATGGCTACACCTTC
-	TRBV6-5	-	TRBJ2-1	CASSPTGSNEQFF	TGTGCCAGCAGTCCAACAGGGAGCAATGAGCAGTTCTTC
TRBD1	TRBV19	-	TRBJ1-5	CASSSGQGSNQPQHF	TGTGCCAGTAGTTCCGGACAGGGGAGCAATCAGCCCCAGCATTTT
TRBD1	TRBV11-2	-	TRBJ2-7	CASSYRDSEQYF	TGTGCCAGCAGCTACCGGGACAGCGAGCAGTACTTC
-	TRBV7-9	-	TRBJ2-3	CASSLVLGARGTDTQYF	TGTGCCAGCAGCTTAGTGCTAGGGGCTAGGGGCACAGATACGCAGTATTTT
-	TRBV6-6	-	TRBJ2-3	CASSLNAEGPSTDTQYF	TGTGCCAGCAGTCTAAATGCGGAGGGCCCCAGCACAGATACGCAGTATTTT
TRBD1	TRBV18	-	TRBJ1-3	CASSLSQGLSGNTIYF	TGTGCCAGCTCACTCTCACAGGGGCTCTCTGGAAACACCATATATTTT
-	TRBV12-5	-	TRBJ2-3	CASVPGGLTDTQYF	TGTGCTAGTGTCCCCGGGGGTTTGACAGATACGCAGTATTTT
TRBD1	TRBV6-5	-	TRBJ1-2	CASSGQGYYGYTF	TGTGCCAGCAGCGGACAGGGGTACTATGGCTACACCTTC
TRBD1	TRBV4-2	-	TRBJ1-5	CASSQGSAGGDQPQHF	TGTGCCAGCAGCCAAGGCTCGGCAGGGGGTGATCAGCCCCAGCATTTT
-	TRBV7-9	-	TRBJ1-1	CASSPEPGEVNTEAFF	TGTGCCAGCAGCCCTGAGCCGGGGGAGGTGAACACTGAAGCTTTCTTT
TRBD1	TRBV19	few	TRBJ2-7	CASRPGTVPPSSYEQYF	TGTGCCAGCCGACCGGGGACAGTCCCCCCCAGCTCCTACGAGCAGTACTTC
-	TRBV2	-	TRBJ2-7	CASRTSGAYEQYF	TGTGCCAGCAGGACCTCGGGGGCCTACGAGCAGTACTTC
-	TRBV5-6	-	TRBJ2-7	CASSRGSSYEQYF	TGTGCCAGCAGCCGTGGGAGCTCCTACGAGCAGTACTTC
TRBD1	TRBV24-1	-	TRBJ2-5	CATSETGTETQYF	TGTGCCACCAGTGAGACAGGGACGGAGACCCAGTACTTC
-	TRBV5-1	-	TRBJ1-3	CASSLEVFREGSGNTIYF	TGCGCCAGCAGCTTGGAGGTTTTCAGGGAAGGTTCTGGAAACACCATATATTTT
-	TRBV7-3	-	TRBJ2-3	CASSPGGDTQYF	TGTGCCAGCAGCCCCGGAGGCGATACGCAGTATTTT
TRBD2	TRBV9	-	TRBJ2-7	CASSPGLAPGEQYF	TGTGCCAGCAGCCCGGGACTAGCGCCGGGGGAGCAGTACTTC
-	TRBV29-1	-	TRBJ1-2	CSVEPPERPYGYTF	TGCAGCGTTGAGCCCCCGGAGCGGCCCTATGGCTACACCTTC